A selection of T cell receptor beta chains follows, all from one sample in a study of T cell repertoires in cytomegalovirus infection. Each CDR3 protein gets one entry after TCRdb re-called the reads with MiXCR. Of around 130,000 distinct CDR3 sequences in the sample, about 24% were seen once. These receptors' antigens are unknown. Sequencing was performed on PBMCs, sequenced either directly or after in vitro stimulation (not recorded which). These receptors were collected from a human donor in good health (CMV status not recorded). Some clones in this sample may be carry-over from other donors' samples. Both conserved end residues are part of each CDR3. A D gene is named only where the DNA matches it firmly. A row's size may be missing; if present it is once, few, many or a size class.

V gene,D gene,clone size,J gene,CDR3 DNA,CDR3 protein
TRBV11-2,NA,few,TRBJ2-2,TGTGCCAGCAGGACTGCTTTCTCCGTCTCAACCGGGGAGCTGTTTTTT,CASRTAFSVSTGELFF
TRBV7-2,NA,many,TRBJ2-1,TGTGCCAGCAGCTTAGCCGGGAGCTCCTACAATGAGCAGTTCTTC,CASSLAGSSYNEQFF
TRBV7-6,TRBD1,many,TRBJ2-7,TGTGCCAGCAGCCCCATACCCTTTACAGGGGCCGGCTCCTACGAGCAGTACTTC,CASSPIPFTGAGSYEQYF
TRBV28,TRBD1,few,TRBJ2-4,TGTGCCAGCAGCGTACAGGGGGTAAACATTCAGTACTTC,CASSVQGVNIQYF
TRBV28,NA,few,TRBJ1-3,TGTGCCAGCAGACAGGGTACGGCTGGAAACACCATATATTTT,CASRQGTAGNTIYF
TRBV7-2,NA,many,TRBJ2-5,TGTGCCAGCAGCTCCATACAAGAGACCCAGTACTTC,CASSSIQETQYF
TRBV7-2,NA,NA,TRBJ1-2,TGTGCCAGCTTCGGCGGAGGGTATGGCTACACCTTC,CASFGGGYGYTF
TRBV4-3,NA,few,TRBJ1-5,TGCGCCAGCAGTCAAGAGTATGGACAAAATCAGCCCCAGCATTTT,CASSQEYGQNQPQHF
TRBV7-2,NA,NA,TRBJ2-5,TGTGCCAGCAGCTTCAGGACTCCGACTCAAGAGACCCAGTACTTC,CASSFRTPTQETQYF
TRBV7-2,NA,many,TRBJ2-7,TGTGCCAGCAGCTTAACTGTGGGGACCTACGAGCAGTACTTC,CASSLTVGTYEQYF
TRBV11-1,TRBD2,few,TRBJ2-1,TGTGCCAGCAGCTTGACGCGGACTAGTCCTTCCTACAATGAGCAGTTCTTC,CASSLTRTSPSYNEQFF
TRBV6-2/TRBV6-3,TRBD1,few,TRBJ2-1,TGTGCCAGCGCCTACAGGGGGCAAGGGGGGCAGTTCTTC,CASAYRGQGGQFF
TRBV30,NA,many,TRBJ2-5,TGTGCCTGGAGTGTTATAGAGACCCAGTACTTC,CAWSVIETQYF
TRBV4-2,TRBD1,few,TRBJ1-1,TGTGCCAGCAGCCCACTGGGACAGCTGAACACTGAAGCTTTCTTT,CASSPLGQLNTEAFF
TRBV2,NA,NA,TRBJ1-6,TGTGCCTGCGGGACGGATTATAATTCACCCCTCCACTTT,CACGTDYNSPLHF
TRBV5-4,TRBD2,NA,TRBJ2-3,TGTGCCAGCAGCTTGTCGGGACTAGCGGGAACAGATACGCAGTATTTT,CASSLSGLAGTDTQYF
TRBV6-1,NA,NA,TRBJ2-7,TGTGCCAGCAGTGAAGGGGCGGCCTCCTACGAGCAGTACTTC,CASSEGAASYEQYF
TRBV7-2,NA,many,TRBJ1-5,TGTGCCAGCAGCTTATGGAAGGGGAGCAATCAGCCCCAGCATTTT,CASSLWKGSNQPQHF
TRBV7-7,TRBD2,few,TRBJ2-5,TGTGCTAGCAGCTTAGGGCTAGCGGGAGAAATAGAGGAGACCCAGTACTTC,CASSLGLAGEIEETQYF
TRBV28,NA,NA,TRBJ1-4,TGTGCCAGTGGACGATCGACCGGAGGTGAAAAACTGTTTTTT,CASGRSTGGEKLFF
TRBV7-9,NA,NA,TRBJ2-1,TGTGCCAGCAGCGATGAATGGGACCCTAATGAGCAGTTCTTC,CASSDEWDPNEQFF
TRBV19,NA,few,TRBJ1-5,TGTGCCAGTAATGAAGGAAGCAATCAGCCCCAGCATTTT,CASNEGSNQPQHF
TRBV7-8,TRBD2,many,TRBJ2-4,TGTGCCAGCAGCTTAGTTTGGGTAGCGGGAGTATCCAAAAACATTCAGTACTTC,CASSLVWVAGVSKNIQYF
TRBV20-1,NA,NA,TRBJ1-1,TGCAGTGCTAGAGATTGGGGGCTTGTCACTGAAGCTTTCTTT,CSARDWGLVTEAFF
TRBV6-2/TRBV6-3,NA,NA,TRBJ2-1,TGTGCCAGCAGCCCCTTGGATGAGCAGTTCTTC,CASSPLDEQFF
TRBV19,NA,NA,TRBJ2-7,TGTGCCAGTAGTACCAAACTAGACTCCTACGAGCAGTACTTC,CASSTKLDSYEQYF
TRBV10-3,TRBD1,many,TRBJ1-5,TGTGCCATCAGTGAGTCCGGCACAGGGGGCCAGCCCCAGCATTTT,CAISESGTGGQPQHF
TRBV7-9,NA,NA,TRBJ2-1,TGTGCCAGCAGGACCTCAATGGACGATGAGCAGTTCTTC,CASRTSMDDEQFF
TRBV7-2,NA,NA,TRBJ2-3,TGTGCCAGCAGCCATCAGGACAGAACAATTAGCACAGATACGCAGTATTTT,CASSHQDRTISTDTQYF
TRBV11-3,TRBD2,NA,TRBJ2-1,TGTGCCAGCAGCTTAGATTTAGGTTGGGCGGGAGGGCCCAGAAAGAGCTCCTACAATGAGCAGTTCTTC,CASSLDLGWAGGPRKSSYNEQFF
TRBV7-7,NA,NA,TRBJ2-7,TGTGCCAGCAGCTTAGCGGGTGGCGGCGAGCAGTACTTC,CASSLAGGGEQYF
TRBV29-1,NA,NA,TRBJ1-3,TGCAGCGGGGAAAGCCCTGGAAACACCATATATTTT,CSGESPGNTIYF
TRBV18,TRBD2,many,TRBJ2-3,TGTGCCAGCTCACCACCAAGCGGGAAAGGACGGGATACGCAGTATTTT,CASSPPSGKGRDTQYF